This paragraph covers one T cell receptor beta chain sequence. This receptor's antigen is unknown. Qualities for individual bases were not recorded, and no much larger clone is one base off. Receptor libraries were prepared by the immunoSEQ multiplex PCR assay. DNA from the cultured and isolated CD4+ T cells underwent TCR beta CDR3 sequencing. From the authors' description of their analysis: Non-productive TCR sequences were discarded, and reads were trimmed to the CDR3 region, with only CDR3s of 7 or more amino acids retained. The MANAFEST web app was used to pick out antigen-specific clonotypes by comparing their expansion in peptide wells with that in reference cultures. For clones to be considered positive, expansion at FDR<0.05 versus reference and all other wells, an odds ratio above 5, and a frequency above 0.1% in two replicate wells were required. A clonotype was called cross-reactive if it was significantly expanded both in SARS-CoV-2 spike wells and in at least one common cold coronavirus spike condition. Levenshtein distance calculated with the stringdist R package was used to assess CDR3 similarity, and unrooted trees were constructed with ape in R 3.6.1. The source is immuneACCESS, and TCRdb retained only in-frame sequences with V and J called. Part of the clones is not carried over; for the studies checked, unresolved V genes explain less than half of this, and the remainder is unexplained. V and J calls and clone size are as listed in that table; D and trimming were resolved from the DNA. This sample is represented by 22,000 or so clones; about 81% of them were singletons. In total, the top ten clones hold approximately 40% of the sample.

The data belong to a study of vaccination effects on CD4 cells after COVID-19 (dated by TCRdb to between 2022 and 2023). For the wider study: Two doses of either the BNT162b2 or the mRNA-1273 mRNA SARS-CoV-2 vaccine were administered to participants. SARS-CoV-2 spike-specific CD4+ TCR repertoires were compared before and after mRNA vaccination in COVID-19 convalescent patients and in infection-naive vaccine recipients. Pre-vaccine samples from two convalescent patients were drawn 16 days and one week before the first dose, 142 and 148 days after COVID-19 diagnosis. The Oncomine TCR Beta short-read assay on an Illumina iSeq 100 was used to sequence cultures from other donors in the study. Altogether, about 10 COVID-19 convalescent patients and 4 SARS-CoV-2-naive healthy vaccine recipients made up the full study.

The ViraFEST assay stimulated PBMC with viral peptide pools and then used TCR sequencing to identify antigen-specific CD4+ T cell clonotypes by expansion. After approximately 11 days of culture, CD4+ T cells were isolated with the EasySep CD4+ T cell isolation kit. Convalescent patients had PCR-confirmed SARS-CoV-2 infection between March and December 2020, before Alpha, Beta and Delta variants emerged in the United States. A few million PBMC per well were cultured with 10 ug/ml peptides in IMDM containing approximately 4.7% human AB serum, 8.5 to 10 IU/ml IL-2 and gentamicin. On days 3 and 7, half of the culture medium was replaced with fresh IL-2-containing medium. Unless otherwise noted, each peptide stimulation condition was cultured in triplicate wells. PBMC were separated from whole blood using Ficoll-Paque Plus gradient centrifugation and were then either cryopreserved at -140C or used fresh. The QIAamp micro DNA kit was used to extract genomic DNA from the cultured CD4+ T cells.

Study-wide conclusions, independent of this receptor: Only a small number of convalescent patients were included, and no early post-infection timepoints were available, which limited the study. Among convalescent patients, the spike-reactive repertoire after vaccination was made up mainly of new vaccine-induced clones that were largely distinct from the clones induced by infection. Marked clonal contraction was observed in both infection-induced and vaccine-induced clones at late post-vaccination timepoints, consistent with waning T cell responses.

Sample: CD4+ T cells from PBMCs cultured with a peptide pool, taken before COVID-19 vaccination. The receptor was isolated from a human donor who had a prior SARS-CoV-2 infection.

CDR3 protein: CASSLKQNTEAFF. The DNA sequence is given as TGTGCCAGCAGTTTAAAACAGAACACTGAAGCTTTCTTT. The receptor chain draws on TRBV27 and TRBJ1-1; there is no confident call for the D gene. V and J are truncated by 2 bases and 1 base respectively, leaving an intervening sequence of 5 bases. For CDR1 and CDR2, the germline V gene (reference sequence) lists MNHEY and SMNVEV. The CDR3, from cysteine to phenylalanine, totals 13 residues. Only the CDR3 DNA is retained, 39 bases long and in frame from the first base.